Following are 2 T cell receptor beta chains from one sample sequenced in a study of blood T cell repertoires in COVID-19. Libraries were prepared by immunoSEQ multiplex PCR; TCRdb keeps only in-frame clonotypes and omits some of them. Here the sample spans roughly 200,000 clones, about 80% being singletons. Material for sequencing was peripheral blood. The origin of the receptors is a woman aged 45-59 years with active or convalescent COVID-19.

CDR3 residues: CASSQQNSPLHF. CDR3 nucleotide sequence: TGTGCCAGCAGCCAGCAAAATTCACCCCTCCACTTT. The V and J genes are TRBV7-8 and TRBJ1-6; D ambiguous. CDR3 length: 12 amino acids. V was clipped by 5 bases and J by 7 bases, with 6 bases between them. CDR1 is SGHVS, CDR2 FQNEAQ, per germline.

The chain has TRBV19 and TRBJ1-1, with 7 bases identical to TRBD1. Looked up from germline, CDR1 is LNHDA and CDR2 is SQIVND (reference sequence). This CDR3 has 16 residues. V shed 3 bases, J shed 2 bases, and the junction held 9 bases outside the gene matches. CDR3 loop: CASSIYGRQGNTEAFF. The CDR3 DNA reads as TGTGCCAGTAGTATCTATGGTCGACAGGGTAACACTGAAGCTTTCTTT. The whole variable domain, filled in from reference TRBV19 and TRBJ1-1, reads DGGITQSPKYLFRKEGQNVTLSCEQNLNHDAMYWYRQDPGQGLRLIYYSQIVNDFQKGDIAEGYSVSREKKESFPLTVTSAQKNPTAFYLCASSIYGRQGNTEAFFGQGTRLTVV.